A single T cell receptor (beta chain) is shown here with its context. Its antigen is undetermined. The data belong to a study of monozygotic twins with inflammatory bowel disease. This CDR3 has 15 amino acids. Germline V CDR1 and CDR2: SGHRS, YFSETQ. Investigators made cDNA in eight separate reactions per sample. TCRdb reprocessed the 5' RACE reads and reports one entry per CDR3 protein, with no DNA. This specimen shows fewer than 450,000 distinct CDR3 sequences; the ten leading clones hold roughly 2.6%. Study-wide results and limits: Researchers report that IBD patients shared fewer clonotypes with others than healthy twins, especially amid disease activity. It was in IBD patients that TCRbeta diversity (inverse Simpson) was lower than in healthy co-twins.

This clonotype was obtained from a human donor with ulcerative colitis or Crohn's disease, or a healthy co-twin of an affected twin (not recorded which). Input material: blood. The rearrangement uses TRBV5-1 and TRBJ1-1; as DNA is missing, the TRBD1 call by TCRdb cannot be tested. The CDR3 loop is CASSSGQALNTEAFF.